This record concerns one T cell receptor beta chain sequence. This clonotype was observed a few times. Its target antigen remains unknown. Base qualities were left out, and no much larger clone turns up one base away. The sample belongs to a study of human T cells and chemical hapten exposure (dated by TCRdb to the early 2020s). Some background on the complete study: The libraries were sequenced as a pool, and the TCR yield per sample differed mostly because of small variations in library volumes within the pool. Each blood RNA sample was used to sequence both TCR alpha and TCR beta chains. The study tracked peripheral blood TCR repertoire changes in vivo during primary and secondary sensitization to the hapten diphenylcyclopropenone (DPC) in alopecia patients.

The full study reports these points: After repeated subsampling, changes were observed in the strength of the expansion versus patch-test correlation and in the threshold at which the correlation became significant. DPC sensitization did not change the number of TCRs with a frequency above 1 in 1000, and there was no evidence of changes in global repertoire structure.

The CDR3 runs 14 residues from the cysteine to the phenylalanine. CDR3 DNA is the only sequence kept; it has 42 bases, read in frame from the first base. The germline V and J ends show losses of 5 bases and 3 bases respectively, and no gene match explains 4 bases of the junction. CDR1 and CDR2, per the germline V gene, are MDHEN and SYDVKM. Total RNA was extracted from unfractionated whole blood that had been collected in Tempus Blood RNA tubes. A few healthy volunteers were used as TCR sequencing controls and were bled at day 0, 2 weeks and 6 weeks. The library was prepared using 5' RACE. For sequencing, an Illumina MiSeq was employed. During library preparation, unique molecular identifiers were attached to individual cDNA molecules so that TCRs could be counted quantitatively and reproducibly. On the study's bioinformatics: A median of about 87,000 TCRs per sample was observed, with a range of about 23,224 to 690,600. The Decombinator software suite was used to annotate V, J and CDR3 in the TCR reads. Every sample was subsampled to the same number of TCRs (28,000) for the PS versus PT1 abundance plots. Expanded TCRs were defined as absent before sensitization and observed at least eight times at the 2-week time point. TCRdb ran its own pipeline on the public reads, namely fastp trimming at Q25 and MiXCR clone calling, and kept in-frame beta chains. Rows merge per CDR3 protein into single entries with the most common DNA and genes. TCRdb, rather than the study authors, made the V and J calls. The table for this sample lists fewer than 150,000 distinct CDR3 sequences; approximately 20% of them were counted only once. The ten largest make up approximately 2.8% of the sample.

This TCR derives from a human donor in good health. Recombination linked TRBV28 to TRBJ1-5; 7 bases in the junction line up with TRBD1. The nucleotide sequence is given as TGTGCCAGCAGTCGAGGACAGGCCAATCAGCCCCAGCATTTT. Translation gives CASSRGQANQPQHF. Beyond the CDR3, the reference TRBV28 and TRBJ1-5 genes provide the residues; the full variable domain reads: DVKVTQSSRYLVKRTGEKVFLECVQDMDHENMFWYRQDPGLGLRLIYFSYDVKMKEKGDIPEGYSVSREKKERFSLILESASTNQTSMYLCASSRGQANQPQHFGDGTRLSIL.